Sequencing of this T cell receptor (beta chain) was carried out in a study of persistence of HIV-infected CD4 T cells. As for this clone: Its antigen is currently unknown.

Stimulation used about 9.5 ug/mL lysate from CMV-infected fibroblasts. Memory cells lacking CD40L and CD69 with high CD45RO were sorted. Sequencing used immunoSEQ version 4 in survey mode. Clones were sequenced by immunoSEQ multiplex PCR, and TCRdb holds only the in-frame ones, with some missing. The data contain about 33,000 clones, 82% of them singletons. Here the sequenced sample was CD4+ T cells sorted from PBMCs after approximately 19-hour stimulation, taken from a patient who received antiretroviral therapy. The TCR was taken from an adult woman with HIV who was CMV-seropositive.

The CDR3 loop is CASFQGLSTGELFF. The DNA for the CDR3 is TGTGCCAGCTTTCAGGGTTTAAGCACCGGGGAGCTGTTTTTT. The chain carries TRBV18 and TRBJ2-2, with D possibly matching TRBD1 (5 bases). Trimming stripped 7 bases from V and 4 bases from J, with 13 bases between. The CDR3 is 14 amino acids. CDR1 and CDR2 (germline): KGHSH, LQKENI.